Listed below are T cell receptor beta chains from one sample, sequenced in a study of blood T cell repertoires in COVID-19. This table comes from immunoSEQ multiplex PCR, and its TCRdb copy is limited to in-frame clones, with some not included. Among about 150,000 clones, around 80% were seen once, and the ten largest hold about a tenth. Sequencing used peripheral blood. These receptors originate from a man aged 55 to 69 who had recovered from COVID-19. Each CDR3 is given with its conserved first and last residue. The order of the fields is CDR3 protein, V gene, clone size. The size field is filled for only some rows; it gives once, few, many or a size class.

CASSLQGSGNTIYF,TRBV7-8,NA
CASSSGVRETEAFF,TRBV6-6,NA
CASSTNQPQHF,TRBV6-4,NA
CASSSDSGNQPQHF,TRBV4-3,few
CASSVEGGETQYF,TRBV5-1,NA
CASSLNSRDEQYF,TRBV7-2,NA
CASIAGSPSGRCGTYEQYF,TRBV11-3,once
CASSIRQGTEKLFF,TRBV19,NA
CAISEVPGTGAYEQYF,TRBV10-3,few
CAISGDSEGQPQHF,TRBV10-3,NA
CASSEQTSDGAQHF,TRBV18,NA
CASSLTSGRAGEQFF,TRBV7-2,NA
CASSVSGTYSNQPQHF,TRBV27,few
CASTTDRGNQPQHF,TRBV19,NA
CASTTDRVKGYTF,TRBV12-3/TRBV12-4,once
CASSQERQGYDGYTF,TRBV4-3,NA
CASRDSTNEKLFF,TRBV28,NA
CASSFPTDYEQYF,TRBV2,few
CASSQLLDYERRGDEQFF,TRBV4-3,NA
CASSQVTGGGSEKLFF,TRBV4-2,NA
CASSSELGDRWEETQYF,TRBV11-2,NA
CASALDREGNQPQHF,TRBV19,once
CASSSFRGSSYEQYF,TRBV6-2/TRBV6-3,many
CASSSRQGKGAEAFF,TRBV5-1,NA
CASSLDGQGNGNTIYF,TRBV5-1,NA
CASSQDSQNDRVKRYEQYF,TRBV3-1/TRBV3-2,NA
CASSPTGPGNEQFF,TRBV18,NA
CASSFSRDTEAFF,TRBV5-1,NA
CASSPLGQGAYEQYF,TRBV14,NA
CASSFREAGGSDTQYF,TRBV5-1,few
CASSPRGGGITDTEAFF,TRBV4-1,few
CASSVKRTSTDTQYF,TRBV10-1,few
CASSLGIWTEAPNYGYTF,TRBV7-2,many
CASSFQVLVF,TRBV7-2,NA
CASSLIRTDYLSNQPQHF,TRBV27,many
CASRMDRVYGTNEKLFF,TRBV2,NA
CASSLYRVGADTQYF,TRBV7-8,few
CATSDFASGAVEGTQYF,TRBV24-1,NA
CASSQDPTGTPYGYTF,TRBV4-3,NA
CASSQERSQGYTGELFF,TRBV4-1,NA
CASSWTGDNSPLHF,TRBV3-1/TRBV3-2,NA
CASSLYGYNSPLHF,TRBV27,few
CASSLAGNRQGLTGSGYGYTF,TRBV5-1,NA
CASSTGPGGTGELFF,TRBV19,NA
CASSLAGFDTGELFF,TRBV5-1,NA
CASSFPGSGEQYF,TRBV28,NA
CASSRGGGNNQPQHF,TRBV5-6,NA
CASTTGFADTQYF,TRBV7-8,NA
CASSPLQGAVSNQPQHF,TRBV19,NA
CASTTAGTANSPLHF,TRBV28,NA
CASRSRASGNNYEQYF,TRBV7-2,NA
CASSQDIGRDQPQHF,TRBV4-2,NA
CASSLVLLQETQYF,TRBV7-8,NA
CASSLGQGVETQYF,TRBV7-9,NA
CASSEGAAGVNEQFF,TRBV6-1,once